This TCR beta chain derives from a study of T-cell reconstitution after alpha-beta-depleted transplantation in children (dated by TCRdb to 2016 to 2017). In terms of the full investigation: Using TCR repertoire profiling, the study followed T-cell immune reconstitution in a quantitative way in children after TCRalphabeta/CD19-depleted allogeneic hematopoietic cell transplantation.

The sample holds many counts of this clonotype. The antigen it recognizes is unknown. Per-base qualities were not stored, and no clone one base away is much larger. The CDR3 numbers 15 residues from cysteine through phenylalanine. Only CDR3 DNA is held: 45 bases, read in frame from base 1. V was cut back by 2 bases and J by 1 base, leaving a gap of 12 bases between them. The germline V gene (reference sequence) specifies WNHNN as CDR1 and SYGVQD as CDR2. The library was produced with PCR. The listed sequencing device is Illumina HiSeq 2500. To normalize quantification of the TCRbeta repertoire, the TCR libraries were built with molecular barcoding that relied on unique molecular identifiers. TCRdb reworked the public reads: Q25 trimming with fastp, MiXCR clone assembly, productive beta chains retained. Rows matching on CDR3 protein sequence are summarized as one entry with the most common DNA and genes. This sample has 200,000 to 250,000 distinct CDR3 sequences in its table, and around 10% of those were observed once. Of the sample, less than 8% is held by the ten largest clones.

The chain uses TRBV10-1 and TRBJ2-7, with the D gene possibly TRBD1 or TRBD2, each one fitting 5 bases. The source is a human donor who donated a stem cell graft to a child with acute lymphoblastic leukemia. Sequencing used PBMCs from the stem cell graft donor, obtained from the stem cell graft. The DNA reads TGCGCCAGCAGTGAGAAGGGACGGGGATCCTACGAGCAGTACTTC. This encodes CASSEKGRGSYEQYF.